These T cell receptor beta chains were read from a single sample in a study of CD8 T cells in Susac syndrome. One entry per CDR3 protein, called by TCRdb with MiXCR from the immunoSEQ multiplex PCR reads. The sample holds 100,000 or so distinct CDR3 sequences, just under 95% seen once. Sequencing used CD4+ T cells from PBMCs. These TCRs come from a human donor with Susac syndrome. Each CDR3 is given without its conserved first and last residue.

len | v_gene | CDR3aa
11 | TRBV19 | ASSALVGQPQH
10 | TRBV24-1 | ATSDQGGFQY
11 | TRBV6-5 | ASIIKQGGEQF
10 | TRBV6-2/TRBV6-3 | ASRDGNQPQH
14 | TRBV27 | ASSLEASGFHNEQF
11 | TRBV7-6 | ASSLQQNTEAF
13 | TRBV24-1 | ATSDPTGGYNEQF
12 | TRBV30 | ACHRTSGQGTQY
13 | TRBV7-3 | ASSLRPSGANVLT
10 | TRBV30 | AWSSGPATAF
12 | TRBV20-1 | SAMEARRRSGYT
12 | TRBV14 | ASSQGLIGTEAF
13 | TRBV15 | ATSRDRGSSYEQY
10 | TRBV3-1 | ASRGGESPLH
12 | TRBV7-2 | ASSFSGYSDTQY
13 | TRBV7-9 | ASSLARGSYNEQF
13 | TRBV19 | ASSPTGLYGSPLH
11 | TRBV3-1 | ASSQKMNTEAF
12 | TRBV7-7 | ASSLAREIETQY
13 | TRBV27 | ASSLKRDRGDGYT
12 | TRBV7-2 | ASSLVTGQETQY
13 | TRBV27 | ASSLQGTLLYEQY
14 | TRBV9 | ASSVEVASSGNTIY
14 | TRBV9 | ASSPKGLAGYNEQF
15 | TRBV21-1 | ASSKSETGQVQETQY
13 | TRBV5-4 | ASSQDQGTINEQF
14 | TRBV5-1 | ASSSEGWTKAYEQY
13 | TRBV11-3 | ASSFRGPDTGELF
14 | TRBV4-3 | ASSQDLQQGNDGYT
12 | TRBV12-3/TRBV12-4 | ASSLGYSYNEQF
10 | TRBV20-1 | SATLQGGGYT
12 | TRBV3-1 | ASSQGVVDQPQH
12 | TRBV20-1 | SARDWRDGYGYT
13 | TRBV5-6 | ASSTWVSRDYEQY
12 | TRBV5-1 | ASSFADQNTEAF
10 | TRBV30 | AWLQGINGYT
10 | TRBV3-1 | ASSQGNYGYT
16 | TRBV11-2 | ASSLGSAATHLGETQY
14 | TRBV19 | ASSYTGGAFSYEQY
13 | TRBV4-1 | ASSQVGTAQETQY
13 | TRBV14 | ASSRVLEGSYEQY
9 | TRBV6-1 | ASSGYFKAP
12 | TRBV12-3/TRBV12-4 | ASSPRGQAYGYT
10 | TRBV29-1 | SVRAGQETQY
11 | TRBV5-1 | ASSEGAQYEQY
14 | TRBV6-1 | ASSPRTGGNTDTQY
16 | TRBV5-1 | ASSLGLAGGYSYNEQF
11 | TRBV29-1 | SPRAGVNTEAF
13 | TRBV13 | ASSWTPAGDTEAF
12 | TRBV6-1 | ASSEGGGTQPQH
12 | TRBV29-1 | SVGWWAIGETQY